The present TCR beta chain was sequenced within a study of blood T cell repertoires in COVID-19. In germline, CDR1 is SGHKS, CDR2 YYEKEE (reference sequence). This CDR3 has 16 residues. With V trimmed by 0 bases and J by 0 bases, 3 bases remained unmatched. Repertoires were generated with immunoSEQ multiplex PCR, while TCRdb's copy carries only in-frame clones and drops some. Of around 360,000 clones in the sample, approximately 89% were seen once. The V and J genes are TRBV5-5 and TRBJ2-5, with TRBD2 identical over 9 bases. This TCR came from a woman under 40 with COVID-19, enrolled during active disease. The sample consisted of peripheral blood. The CDR3 nucleotides are TGTGCCAGCAGCTTGGCTGCGGGAGGGTACCAAGAGACCCAGTACTTC. Translating gives CASSLAAGGYQETQYF.